These 18 T cell receptor beta chains came from one sample sequenced in a study of beta chain features in type 1 diabetes. Study-level results: In every one of the four CD4+ subsets, TCRB CDR3s were moderately but significantly shorter in Type 1 diabetes patients.

The isolated RNA, all of it, was reverse transcribed, so expressed TCRB transcripts were what got sequenced. Sequencing used immunoSEQ multiplex PCR; TCRdb keeps in-frame clones, though not all of them. The sample holds 300,000 to 350,000 clones; 9.3% are singletons and the top ten take roughly 1%. These receptors have no known antigen. Specimen: central memory CD4+ T cells from blood. These receptors came from a man aged 25 to 40 with type 1 diabetes.

The CDR3: CATARGWRVGETQYF. The CDR3 nucleotides read TGTGCCACCGCCCGCGGTTGGCGGGTTGGGGAGACCCAGTACTTC. The chain has TRBV6-5 and TRBJ2-5, with D maybe TRBD2 (5 bases). V lost 10 bases and J 5 bases, leaving 23 bases between the germline ends. Germline V gives CDR1 MNHEY, CDR2 SVGAGI. The CDR3 extends over 15 amino acids.

The chain combines TRBV9 with TRBJ2-2; 7 nucleotides match TRBD1. Germline V lookup: CDR1 SGDLS, CDR2 YYNGEE. The CDR3 is made up of 16 amino acids. J gave up 0 bases and V 3 bases, and 5 bases lay outside the gene matches. Here the CDR3 DNA reads TGTGCCAGCAGCGAGACCGGGACAGCGAACACCGGGGAGCTGTTTTTT. This codes for CASSETGTANTGELFF.

This clone was picked up a small number of times. The CDR3 spells CASSPRGDRNQPQHF. As DNA, the CDR3 is TGTGCCAGCAGCCCTAGGGGGGACAGGAATCAGCCCCAGCATTTT. The chain recombines TRBV7-9 with TRBJ1-5; 8 bases line up with TRBD1. CDR1 is SEHNR and CDR2 is FQNEAQ in the germline V gene (reference sequence). V shed 5 bases, J shed 4 bases, and the junction held 7 bases outside the gene matches. This CDR3 has 15 residues. Supplemented by reference TRBV7-9 and TRBJ1-5, the full variable domain reads DTGVSQNPRHKITKRGQNVTFRCDPISEHNRLYWYRQTLGQGPEFLTYFQNEAQLEKSRLLSDRFSAERPKGSFSTLEIQRTEQGDSAMYLCASSPRGDRNQPQHFGDGTRLSIL.

J is TRBJ1-4 and V is TRBV11-2; 7 bases align to TRBD1. The germline V gene has CDR1 SGHAT and CDR2 FQNNGV. There are 15 residues in the CDR3. Trimming cost V 5 bases and J 4 bases; bases outside gene matches: 7. The DNA of the CDR3 is TGTGCCAGCAGCCCCCGGACAGGCCTTAATGAAAAACTGTTTTTT. It yields the protein CASSPRTGLNEKLFF.

The chain uses TRBV19 and TRBJ1-2; tentative D call: TRBD1 (6 bases). The V end lost 5 bases, the J end lost 3 bases, and 16 bases lay between the germline ends. Germline CDR1 LNHDA, CDR2 SQIVND (reference sequence). The CDR3 runs to 15 residues. CDR3 sequence: CASSPQFPGDYGYTF. DNA of the CDR3: TGTGCCAGTAGTCCTCAGTTCCCAGGGGACTATGGCTACACCTTC. Full variable domain (remainder filled in from reference TRBV19 and TRBJ1-2): DGGITQSPKYLFRKEGQNVTLSCEQNLNHDAMYWYRQDPGQGLRLIYYSQIVNDFQKGDIAEGYSVSREKKESFPLTVTSAQKNPTAFYLCASSPQFPGDYGYTFGSGTRLTVV.

This clone was picked up a small number of times. The chain joins TRBV4-3 to TRBJ1-2, with unresolved D. CDR1 and CDR2 from the germline V gene are LGHNA and YSLEER. The CDR3 runs to 12 residues. The V and J ends lost 0 bases and 2 bases respectively, with 1 base between them. The CDR3 loop is CASSQENYGYTF. CDR3 coding DNA: TGCGCCAGCAGCCAAGAGAACTATGGCTACACCTTC.

Of note for this clone: The germline gene is not matched at one end of the junction; a read error may be the cause. The chain links TRBV5-4 to TRBJ2-1, with a possible D match to TRBD1 (5 bases). Germline V lookup: CDR1 SGHNT, CDR2 YYREEE (reference sequence). The CDR3 has 13 residues. CDR3 protein: CASSMGTGNEQFF. DNA of the CDR3: TGCGCCAGCAGCATGGGCACAGGCAATGAGCAGTTCTTC.

This rearrangement joins TRBV18 to TRBJ2-5, with 10 bases matching TRBD1. CDR3 size: 17 residues. The V gene's germline CDR1 is KGHSH and CDR2 LQKENI. The junction had 12 bases not matched to a gene; V was cut back by 3 bases and J by 5 bases. The CDR3 loop reads CASSPRTGGIVGETQYF. The CDR3 nucleotides are TGTGCCAGCTCACCCCGGACAGGGGGAATCGTGGGGGAGACCCAGTACTTC.

As regards this clone: Other nucleotide sequences in the sample specify the same CDR3. The V call is TRBV6-5, the J call TRBJ2-4; perhaps TRBD1 as D (6 bases). Germline CDR1 is MNHEY and CDR2 is SVGAGI. V gave up 0 bases and J gave up 0 bases, with 9 bases separating them. CDR3 size: 16 residues. Here the CDR3 DNA reads TGTGCCAGCAGTTACTCCGGGACACTAGCCAAAAACATTCAGTACTTC. Protein product: CASSYSGTLAKNIQYF.

A few counts support this clone. This chain connects TRBV29-1 to TRBJ1-1; TRBD1 is a possible D gene (5 bases). Germline lookup yields CDR1 SQVTM and CDR2 ANQGSEA. This CDR3 spans 13 amino acids. With 5 bases removed from V and 3 bases from J, the gap between germline ends came to 13 bases. The CDR3 region has the DNA TGCAGCGTTAACAGGAGGTCGGACACTGAAGCTTTCTTT. Encoded protein: CSVNRRSDTEAFF. Full variable domain (remainder filled in from reference TRBV29-1 and TRBJ1-1): SAVISQKPSRDICQRGTSLTIQCQVDSQVTMMFWYRQQPGQSLTLIATANQGSEATYESGFVIDKFPISRPNLTFSTLTVSNMSPEDSSIYLCSVNRRSDTEAFFGQGTRLTVV.

The gene calls are TRBV2 and TRBJ1-6; D is uncertain. The V end was cut by 1 base, the J end by 10 bases, with 11 bases between. Germline CDR1 is SNHLY and CDR2 is FYNNEI. The CDR3 is 14 residues long. CDR3 sequence: CASSEEKTLSPLHF. CDR3 in DNA: TGTGCCAGCAGTGAAGAGAAAACGTTGTCACCCCTCCACTTT. The full variable domain, completed using reference TRBV2 and TRBJ1-6, is EPEVTQTPSHQVTQMGQEVILRCVPISNHLYFYWYRQILGQKVEFLVSFYNNEISEKSEIFDDQFSVERPDGSNFTLKIRSTKLEDSAMYFCASSEEKTLSPLHFGNGTRLTVT.

There are a few counts of this clone. The chain carries TRBV6-5 and TRBJ1-6, with unresolved D. The CDR3 is 15 residues long. Germline V gene sequence: CDR1 MNHEY, CDR2 SVGAGI. The V gene lost 6 bases and the J gene lost 5 bases, with 14 bases spanning the gap. DNA for the CDR3: TGTGCCAGCAGCCTGAGTGGTGCGGATAATTCACCCCTCCACTTT. Its protein product is CASSLSGADNSPLHF.

The chain is built from TRBV29-1 and TRBJ2-7; 8 bases map to TRBD1. From germline, CDR1 is SQVTM and CDR2 ANQGSEA. V lost 5 bases and J lost 4; bases outside the gene matches: 4. This CDR3 is 12 amino acids long. The CDR3, as DNA: TGCAGCGTTTCAGGGGGCGAGTACGAGCAGTACTTC. Residues: CSVSGGEYEQYF.

The CDR3 protein is CASSYDIFSGANVLTF. Here the CDR3 DNA reads TGTGCCAGCAGTTACGACATCTTCTCTGGGGCCAACGTCCTGACTTTC. This sequence joins TRBV6-5 and TRBJ2-6; D gene uncertain. Trimming removed 2 bases from V and 0 bases from J, with 8 bases in between. Germline V gene sequence: CDR1 MNHEY, CDR2 SVGAGI. The CDR3 extends over 16 amino acids.

V and J are TRBV19 and TRBJ1-2; maybe TRBD1 (6 bases). V was trimmed by 5 bases and J by 3 bases, leaving 13 bases between them. This CDR3 is built from 14 residues. Germline-derived CDR1 and CDR2 are LNHDA and SQIVND (reference sequence). The CDR3 DNA follows: TGTGCCAGTAGTCTTGAGGACAGCTACTATGGCTACACCTTC. Translation: CASSLEDSYYGYTF.

The sample holds a few counts of this clone. This chain links TRBV7-2 with TRBJ2-3, with TRBD2 matching over 10 bases. The V and J ends lost 5 bases and 4 bases, in that order; junction bases with no gene match: 6. The CDR3 consists of 15 residues. The germline V gene encodes CDR1 SGHTA and CDR2 FQGNSA. As DNA, the CDR3 is TGTGCCAGCAGCCAAGGACTAGCGGTGGCAGATACGCAGTATTTT. This codes for CASSQGLAVADTQYF.

The CDR3 region has the DNA TGCAGCGTTTTAGGGGGTAGCACAGATACGCAGTATTTT. Translated: CSVLGGSTDTQYF. The rearrangement joins TRBV29-1 to TRBJ2-3; tentative D call: TRBD1 (6 bases). The germline V gene has CDR1 SQVTM and CDR2 ANQGSEA. The CDR3 totals 13 residues. The V and J ends lost 5 bases and 0 bases respectively, with 9 bases between them.

As concerns this clone: An end of the junction differs from the germline gene, which may be a read error. The rearrangement joins TRBV28 to TRBJ2-4; the D is unclear. Germline assignment: CDR1 MDHEN and CDR2 SYDVKM. The CDR3 runs to 15 residues. The DNA of the CDR3 is TGTGCCAGCAGTGTATGGTCATTATCCAAAAACATTCAGTACTTC. Translating gives CASSVWSLSKNIQYF.